The rows below give T cell receptor beta chains drawn from one sample of a study of T cell repertoires in cytomegalovirus infection. TCRdb processed the reads anew with MiXCR; each CDR3 protein has one entry. The data contain 200,000 to 250,000 distinct CDR3 sequences, roughly 6.5% of them singletons. The sample consisted of PBMCs. The receptors come from a human donor in good health (CMV status not recorded). Some clones in this sample may be carry-over from other donors' samples. Each CDR3 is given with its conserved first and last residue. A D gene is named only where the DNA matches it firmly. Clone size is not always given. Where it is, it says once, few, many or a class for expanded clones.

CDR3nt: TGTGCCAGCAGCCCAGAACTAGCGGGGGGCCTACACTACGAGCAGTACTTC
CDR3aa: CASSPELAGGLHYEQYF
d_gene: TRBD2
abundance: many
v_gene: TRBV7-2
j_gene: TRBJ2-7

CDR3nt: TGCGCCAGCACCCCGAGGGGGAGGAACACTGAAGCTTTCTTT
CDR3aa: CASTPRGRNTEAFF
d_gene: -
abundance: many
v_gene: TRBV5-1
j_gene: TRBJ1-1

CDR3nt: TGTGCCAGCAGCTTAAGGACAGGGGGCAGGTCCTACGAGCAGTACTTC
CDR3aa: CASSLRTGGRSYEQYF
d_gene: TRBD1
abundance: many
v_gene: TRBV7-9
j_gene: TRBJ2-7

CDR3nt: TGTGCCAGCAGCTTGGGCCTTTCCGACGAGCGGTACTTC
CDR3aa: CASSLGLSDERYF
d_gene: -
abundance: -
v_gene: TRBV7-9
j_gene: TRBJ2-7

CDR3nt: TGCAGCGTTGAGGGAGGAGGCGAGACCCAGTACTTC
CDR3aa: CSVEGGGETQYF
d_gene: -
abundance: many
v_gene: TRBV29-1
j_gene: TRBJ2-5

CDR3nt: TGTGCTAGTGGTTTGCGGGACAGGGTCTCCTACGAGCAGTACTTC
CDR3aa: CASGLRDRVSYEQYF
d_gene: TRBD1
abundance: many
v_gene: TRBV12-5
j_gene: TRBJ2-7

CDR3nt: TGTGCCAGCAGCTTTTTGGGTCCCAATCAGCCCCAGCATTTT
CDR3aa: CASSFLGPNQPQHF
d_gene: -
abundance: many
v_gene: TRBV7-2
j_gene: TRBJ1-5

CDR3nt: TGTGCCAGTAGCCGCGGCGGCGGGGACGAGCAGTACTTC
CDR3aa: CASSRGGGDEQYF
d_gene: -
abundance: many
v_gene: TRBV19
j_gene: TRBJ2-7

CDR3nt: TGCGCCAGCAGCCCGGGACAGACCTCCGGGGATGAAAAACTGTTTTTT
CDR3aa: CASSPGQTSGDEKLFF
d_gene: TRBD1
abundance: few
v_gene: TRBV5-1
j_gene: TRBJ1-4

CDR3nt: TGTGCCAGCAGTTTGGGGACACCGGACACTGAAGCTTTCTTT
CDR3aa: CASSLGTPDTEAFF
d_gene: -
abundance: many
v_gene: TRBV12-3/TRBV12-4
j_gene: TRBJ1-1

CDR3nt: TGTGCCAGCAGTTACCCCAACGGGGGGGCCGTAGGTGAGCAGTTCTTC
CDR3aa: CASSYPNGGAVGEQFF
d_gene: TRBD2
abundance: many
v_gene: TRBV27
j_gene: TRBJ2-1

CDR3nt: TGTGCCAGCAGCTCAGGACTAGCGACGACCTACGAGCAGTACTTC
CDR3aa: CASSSGLATTYEQYF
d_gene: TRBD2
abundance: many
v_gene: TRBV7-2
j_gene: TRBJ2-7

CDR3nt: TGCGCCAGCAGCCCAGGACCTGCGGGGGCAGATACGCAGTATTTT
CDR3aa: CASSPGPAGADTQYF
d_gene: TRBD2
abundance: many
v_gene: TRBV5-1
j_gene: TRBJ2-3

CDR3nt: TGTGCCACCAGCAGAGATCACAAAGGGATCCCGTACTTC
CDR3aa: CATSRDHKGIPYF
d_gene: -
abundance: many
v_gene: TRBV15
j_gene: TRBJ2-7

CDR3nt: TGTGCCAGCAAAGGTAGCAGCGGTGGCCAGTATGGCTACACCTTC
CDR3aa: CASKGSSGGQYGYTF
d_gene: -
abundance: many
v_gene: TRBV2
j_gene: TRBJ1-2

CDR3nt: TGTGCCAGCACGAAGACAGTTAATTCCGGGGAGCTGTTTTTT
CDR3aa: CASTKTVNSGELFF
d_gene: -
abundance: many
v_gene: TRBV2
j_gene: TRBJ2-2

CDR3nt: TGTGCCAGCAGTTACCGACAGGCAGGTGCCAACGTCCTGACTTTC
CDR3aa: CASSYRQAGANVLTF
d_gene: -
abundance: -
v_gene: TRBV6-2/TRBV6-3
j_gene: TRBJ2-6

CDR3nt: TGTGCCAGCAGCACGTCTAGCGGGAGTCTCTACGAGCAGTACTTC
CDR3aa: CASSTSSGSLYEQYF
d_gene: TRBD2
abundance: many
v_gene: TRBV7-8
j_gene: TRBJ2-7

CDR3nt: TGCAGCGTTGAACGGGGCAGGACCCTACCAGGCTACACCTTC
CDR3aa: CSVERGRTLPGYTF
d_gene: -
abundance: many
v_gene: TRBV29-1
j_gene: TRBJ1-2

CDR3nt: TGTGCCAGCAGCCGTACCGGGACAGGGACGAACACCGGGGAGCTGTTTTTT
CDR3aa: CASSRTGTGTNTGELFF
d_gene: TRBD1
abundance: many
v_gene: TRBV7-2
j_gene: TRBJ2-2

CDR3nt: TGTGCCAGCACCTCCCCCGGGTCGGGAAACACCATATATTTT
CDR3aa: CASTSPGSGNTIYF
d_gene: -
abundance: few
v_gene: TRBV28
j_gene: TRBJ1-3

CDR3nt: TGTGCCAGCAGCTTAGGGTCCTCGCAAAGGGATGGCTACACCTTC
CDR3aa: CASSLGSSQRDGYTF
d_gene: -
abundance: many
v_gene: TRBV7-9
j_gene: TRBJ1-2

CDR3nt: TGTGCCAGCAGCTTAGGGCAGGATGAAAAACTGTTTTTT
CDR3aa: CASSLGQDEKLFF
d_gene: -
abundance: many
v_gene: TRBV7-2
j_gene: TRBJ1-4

CDR3nt: TGTGCCAGTAGTCGTGGCGGGGGGCATCAAGAGACCCAGTACTTC
CDR3aa: CASSRGGGHQETQYF
d_gene: TRBD2
abundance: few
v_gene: TRBV19
j_gene: TRBJ2-5

CDR3nt: TGTGCCACCCGATTGGGCAGGGTCACAGATACGCAGTATTTT
CDR3aa: CATRLGRVTDTQYF
d_gene: -
abundance: -
v_gene: TRBV12-3/TRBV12-4
j_gene: TRBJ2-3

CDR3nt: TGTGCCAGCAGTTGGGATAATGAGCAGTTCTTC
CDR3aa: CASSWDNEQFF
d_gene: -
abundance: -
v_gene: TRBV27
j_gene: TRBJ2-1

CDR3nt: TGCAGTGCCCCCGGACAGGGGAAGAATCAGCCCCAGCATTTT
CDR3aa: CSAPGQGKNQPQHF
d_gene: TRBD1
abundance: many
v_gene: TRBV20-1
j_gene: TRBJ1-5

CDR3nt: TGTGCCAGCAGTTTTCGGTCAGGGGATGAAAAACTGTTTTTT
CDR3aa: CASSFRSGDEKLFF
d_gene: -
abundance: -
v_gene: TRBV28
j_gene: TRBJ1-4

CDR3nt: TGTGCCAGCGGAAGGGGCACGGCTAGGGATGGCTACACCTTC
CDR3aa: CASGRGTARDGYTF
d_gene: -
abundance: many
v_gene: TRBV7-2
j_gene: TRBJ1-2

CDR3nt: TGTGCCAGCAGCCAGCGGGGGGTGTCTTACGAGCAGTACTTC
CDR3aa: CASSQRGVSYEQYF
d_gene: TRBD2
abundance: few
v_gene: TRBV3-1
j_gene: TRBJ2-7

CDR3nt: TGCAGCGTTGGGACTAGCGACTACAATGAGCAGTTCTTC
CDR3aa: CSVGTSDYNEQFF
d_gene: TRBD2
abundance: many
v_gene: TRBV29-1
j_gene: TRBJ2-1

CDR3nt: TGTGCCATCAGGCTCCGGGACAGGGCGGACCACGAGCAGTACTTC
CDR3aa: CAIRLRDRADHEQYF
d_gene: TRBD1
abundance: many
v_gene: TRBV10-3
j_gene: TRBJ2-7

CDR3nt: TGCGCCAGCAGCCAAGGACAGGGGTTCAGGCAGTTCTTC
CDR3aa: CASSQGQGFRQFF
d_gene: TRBD1
abundance: many
v_gene: TRBV4-1
j_gene: TRBJ2-1

CDR3nt: TGTGCCAGCAGCTTATGGTTCGGGGAGGGTTTCTTT
CDR3aa: CASSLWFGEGFF
d_gene: -
abundance: -
v_gene: TRBV7-9
j_gene: TRBJ1-1

CDR3nt: TGTGCCAGCGGGACACCAAGGGGGGTCACAGATACGCAGTATTTT
CDR3aa: CASGTPRGVTDTQYF
d_gene: -
abundance: many
v_gene: TRBV6-2/TRBV6-3
j_gene: TRBJ2-3

CDR3nt: TGTGCCAGCAGTTTAGATGCCAGGGGGCTGTCGGAGGGCTACACCTTC
CDR3aa: CASSLDARGLSEGYTF
d_gene: TRBD1
abundance: -
v_gene: TRBV12-3/TRBV12-4
j_gene: TRBJ1-2

CDR3nt: TGTGCCAGCAGCCCCCGAGGAATTAACTCTGGAAACACCATATATTTT
CDR3aa: CASSPRGINSGNTIYF
d_gene: -
abundance: many
v_gene: TRBV12-3/TRBV12-4
j_gene: TRBJ1-3

CDR3nt: TGTGCCAGCAGCTTACCAGGGGCCACTGAAGCTTTCTTT
CDR3aa: CASSLPGATEAFF
d_gene: -
abundance: many
v_gene: TRBV7-2
j_gene: TRBJ1-1

CDR3nt: TGTGCCAGCAGCCGGGACAGGGAGTCCGCCGGGGGTGGCTACACCTTC
CDR3aa: CASSRDRESAGGGYTF
d_gene: TRBD1
abundance: -
v_gene: TRBV5-8
j_gene: TRBJ1-2

CDR3nt: TGTGCCAGCAGACATGGACAGAGGTTAAGTGGCTACACCTTC
CDR3aa: CASRHGQRLSGYTF
d_gene: -
abundance: many
v_gene: TRBV28
j_gene: TRBJ1-2

CDR3nt: TGCAGTGCTAGAGGTACAGTCTACTACGAGCAGTACTTC
CDR3aa: CSARGTVYYEQYF
d_gene: -
abundance: many
v_gene: TRBV20-1
j_gene: TRBJ2-7

CDR3nt: TGCAGCGTTGAAGTCCTGACTGAGAAATATACGCAGTATTTT
CDR3aa: CSVEVLTEKYTQYF
d_gene: -
abundance: many
v_gene: TRBV29-1
j_gene: TRBJ2-3

CDR3nt: TGTGCCAGCCGAGACCACTACAATGAGCAGTTCTTC
CDR3aa: CASRDHYNEQFF
d_gene: -
abundance: -
v_gene: TRBV7-8
j_gene: TRBJ2-1

CDR3nt: TGCAGCGTGTGGGAAGGGAGGGCCGTGCAGTACTTC
CDR3aa: CSVWEGRAVQYF
d_gene: TRBD2
abundance: many
v_gene: TRBV29-1
j_gene: TRBJ2-4

CDR3nt: TGTGCCAGCAGGCTCTTTGACACAGCCAACACTGAAGCTTTCTTT
CDR3aa: CASRLFDTANTEAFF
d_gene: -
abundance: many
v_gene: TRBV5-6
j_gene: TRBJ1-1

CDR3nt: TGTGCCAGCAGCTTAACGGGACAGAGAGATCAGCCCCAGCATTTT
CDR3aa: CASSLTGQRDQPQHF
d_gene: TRBD1
abundance: -
v_gene: TRBV7-9
j_gene: TRBJ1-5

CDR3nt: TGCAGTGCGATGGGACATAGCTCCTACGAGCAGTACTTC
CDR3aa: CSAMGHSSYEQYF
d_gene: -
abundance: many
v_gene: TRBV20-1
j_gene: TRBJ2-7

CDR3nt: TGCAGCGTCCGGACAGGCGGCGGGGAGCTGTTTTTT
CDR3aa: CSVRTGGGELFF
d_gene: TRBD1
abundance: -
v_gene: TRBV29-1
j_gene: TRBJ2-2

CDR3nt: TGTGCCAGCACCCCGTATTACGATCAGCCCCAGCATTTT
CDR3aa: CASTPYYDQPQHF
d_gene: -
abundance: many
v_gene: TRBV28
j_gene: TRBJ1-5

CDR3nt: TGTGCCAGCAGCTTACCAGCCCGAAGTGAGCAGTACTTC
CDR3aa: CASSLPARSEQYF
d_gene: -
abundance: many
v_gene: TRBV7-2
j_gene: TRBJ2-7

CDR3nt: TGTGCCATCAGTGGGACAGGGGGCTCAGATTCACCCCTCCACTTT
CDR3aa: CAISGTGGSDSPLHF
d_gene: TRBD1
abundance: -
v_gene: TRBV10-3
j_gene: TRBJ1-6

CDR3nt: TGTGCCTGGAAGAAGGACTTGAGTAACACCATATATTTT
CDR3aa: CAWKKDLSNTIYF
d_gene: -
abundance: -
v_gene: TRBV30
j_gene: TRBJ1-3

CDR3nt: TGCGCCAGCAGCCAAGAGGCCTCCTACGAGCAGTACTTC
CDR3aa: CASSQEASYEQYF
d_gene: -
abundance: many
v_gene: TRBV4-1
j_gene: TRBJ2-7

CDR3nt: TGTGCCAGCAACCTAGCGGGGGGGCCGGGCAATGAGCAGTTCTTC
CDR3aa: CASNLAGGPGNEQFF
d_gene: TRBD2
abundance: many
v_gene: TRBV2
j_gene: TRBJ2-1

CDR3nt: TGTGCCAGCAGCGAGACAGGGAACAACCAGCCCCAGCATTTT
CDR3aa: CASSETGNNQPQHF
d_gene: TRBD1
abundance: many
v_gene: TRBV2
j_gene: TRBJ1-5